These T cell receptor beta chains were read from a single sample in a study of OX40 agonist ivuxolimab in advanced cancers. Libraries were prepared by immunoSEQ multiplex PCR; TCRdb keeps only in-frame clonotypes and omits some of them. The sample consists of 50,000 to 65,000 clones, roughly 89% of them appearing once. The specimen was CD4+ or CD8+ T cells sorted from blood, collected in a trial of the OX40 agonist ivuxolimab. The origin of the receptors is an adult with an advanced solid tumor such as melanoma, head and neck, liver or kidney cancer. Both conserved end residues are part of each CDR3. The D gene is left open where the match is weak. Rows give clone size only sometimes, using once, few, many, or a class for an expanded clone.

V	J	size	D	DNA	CDR3
TRBV4-1	TRBJ2-3	NA	TRBD1	TGCGCCAGCAGCCAAGGGGTCGGGACAGGGACAGATACGCAGTATTTT	CASSQGVGTGTDTQYF
TRBV2	TRBJ2-1	NA	TRBD2	TGTGCCAGCAGGTGGACTAGCGGGAGCAATGAGCAGTTCTTC	CASRWTSGSNEQFF
TRBV30	TRBJ2-1	NA	TRBD2	TGTGCCTGGAGTCCCGCCGGACTAGCGGGAGGGACCGCTGAGCAGTTCTTC	CAWSPAGLAGGTAEQFF
TRBV7-8	TRBJ1-5	NA	NA	TGTGCCAGCAGCTTAGAAGGGGCGGGAAATCAGCCCCAGCATTTT	CASSLEGAGNQPQHF
TRBV28	TRBJ1-5	NA	NA	TGTGCCAGCAGCAGACAGTTCAGTGGGGCCAGCAATCAGCCCCAGCATTTT	CASSRQFSGASNQPQHF
TRBV5-1	TRBJ1-4	NA	NA	TGCGCCAGCAGCTTAAGGGGGGAGGCTAATGAAAAACTGTTTTTT	CASSLRGEANEKLFF
TRBV9	TRBJ1-4	NA	NA	TGTGCCAGCAGCGTTTCAGGGACTAATGAAAAACTGTTTTTT	CASSVSGTNEKLFF
TRBV18	TRBJ2-5	NA	NA	TGTGCCAGCTCACCAGGGAATGGCGAGACCCAGTACTTC	CASSPGNGETQYF
TRBV28	TRBJ1-2	NA	NA	TGTGCCAGCAGTTTGTGGACGACCGGGGTTGGCTACACCTTC	CASSLWTTGVGYTF
TRBV5-1	TRBJ2-7	few	NA	TGCGCCAGCAGCAACCCAACAGGGAACGAGCAGTACTTC	CASSNPTGNEQYF
TRBV5-6	TRBJ1-2	NA	TRBD1	TGTGCCAGCAGCTTGGGACAGGGGGTCTTCGGCTACACCTTC	CASSLGQGVFGYTF
TRBV18	TRBJ2-1	NA	NA	TGTGCCAGCTCACCTGGCAGACTAGTGAGGAATGAGCAGTTCTTC	CASSPGRLVRNEQFF
TRBV4-1	TRBJ2-7	NA	NA	TGCGCCAGCAGCCAAGACGACTCGGCTAGGGGCCACGAGCAGTACTTC	CASSQDDSARGHEQYF
TRBV29-1	TRBJ2-5	once	TRBD1	TGCAGCGTTGTAGGGACAGGGAGCGGCGAGACCCAGTACTTC	CSVVGTGSGETQYF
TRBV11-2	TRBJ2-7	NA	NA	TGTGCCAGCAGCGAGGGGCGAAGCTCCTACGAGCAGTACTTC	CASSEGRSSYEQYF
TRBV5-1	TRBJ2-2	NA	TRBD2	TGCGCCAGCAGTAGCGCGGGAGGGAGAAGGGCCGGGGAGCTGTTTTTT	CASSSAGGRRAGELFF
TRBV7-9	TRBJ1-4	NA	NA	TGTGCCAGCAGCTTAGCAACTAATGAAAAACTGTTTTTT	CASSLATNEKLFF
TRBV19	TRBJ1-5	NA	TRBD1	TGTGCCAGTATTGACCCGGGGACAGGAAGCAATCAGCCCCAGCATTTT	CASIDPGTGSNQPQHF
TRBV2	TRBJ1-5	NA	NA	TGTGCCAGCAGTGAAGGCGTAGGGACGACGCAGCCCCAGCATTTT	CASSEGVGTTQPQHF
TRBV19	TRBJ2-2	NA	TRBD1	TGTGCCAGTCACAATCCTTGGACAGGAGAGACCGGGGAGCTGTTTTTT	CASHNPWTGETGELFF
TRBV6-1	TRBJ2-7	NA	NA	TGTGCCAGCACCACAGGCGCAGGGGTGCACGAGCAGTACTTC	CASTTGAGVHEQYF
TRBV11-2	TRBJ2-2	NA	TRBD2	TGTGCCAGCTTCCCGGGGAGCGGGGGTACCGGGGAGCTGTTTTTT	CASFPGSGGTGELFF
TRBV15	TRBJ2-6	NA	NA	TGTGCCACCAGCAGAGAGGCCGGGGCCCCTGGGGCCAACGTCCTGACTTTC	CATSREAGAPGANVLTF
TRBV7-3	TRBJ2-5	NA	TRBD2	TGTGCCAGCAGCCCAAGGGGGACTAGCGGGGGGCAAGAGACCCAGTACTTC	CASSPRGTSGGQETQYF
TRBV10-2	TRBJ2-7	NA	NA	TGCGCCAGCAGTGTTCGGGCCTGGTACGAGCAGTACTTC	CASSVRAWYEQYF
TRBV11-2	TRBJ2-7	NA	NA	TGTGCCAGCAGCTTAGGGGACGGTACCTACGAGCAGTACTTC	CASSLGDGTYEQYF
TRBV7-9	TRBJ1-5	NA	NA	TGTGCCAGCAGCTTAACGGGGTATGGCAATCAGCCCCAGCATTTT	CASSLTGYGNQPQHF
TRBV30	TRBJ1-1	few	NA	TGTGCCTGGAGGTTGGGGGGGGGCCAGAACACTGAAGCTTTCTTT	CAWRLGGGQNTEAFF
TRBV30	TRBJ1-5	NA	TRBD1	TGTGCCTGGAGTATGGGACAGGGAGTGGAGCCCCAGCATTTT	CAWSMGQGVEPQHF
TRBV27	TRBJ2-7	NA	TRBD1	TGTGCCAGCAGGGCAAAAACAGGGGGCGTGCGCTCCGGGCAGTACTTC	CASRAKTGGVRSGQYF
TRBV5-1	TRBJ2-2	NA	TRBD2	TGCGCCAGCAGTTCGGAGGGACTAGCCGGGGCCGGGGAGCTGTTTTTT	CASSSEGLAGAGELFF
TRBV6-6	TRBJ1-2	NA	TRBD1	TGTGCCAGCAGCCGGACGACAGGGGCAGACTATGGCTACACCTTC	CASSRTTGADYGYTF
TRBV7-2	TRBJ2-1	NA	NA	TGTGCCAGCAGCCTTGACTCCACACCCTACAATGAGCAGTTCTTC	CASSLDSTPYNEQFF
TRBV11-1	TRBJ1-6	NA	TRBD1	TGTGCCAGCAGCTCGAAAGACAGGGGCGGAAATTCACCCCTCCACTTT	CASSSKDRGGNSPLHF
TRBV28	TRBJ2-3	NA	NA	TGTGCCAGCATCCGAGGGGGGCCCACAGATACGCAGTATTTT	CASIRGGPTDTQYF
TRBV28	TRBJ1-1	few	NA	TGTGCCAGCAGTTTACCTCGGACAGAGCGGGCTTTCTTT	CASSLPRTERAFF
TRBV18	TRBJ1-3	NA	NA	TGTGCCAGCTCACCCCCCTCCAGGGCCTTCTTCTCTGGAAACACCATATATTTT	CASSPPSRAFFSGNTIYF
TRBV18	TRBJ1-2	NA	NA	TGTGCCAGCTCCCATGACAGGTCAAATGGCTACACCTTC	CASSHDRSNGYTF
TRBV5-1	TRBJ2-5	once	NA	TGCGCCAGCAGCTTATCTTGGACCCAAGAGACCCAGTACTTC	CASSLSWTQETQYF
TRBV7-2	TRBJ1-3	NA	NA	TGTGCCAGCAGCTTAACACACGGAAACACCATATATTTT	CASSLTHGNTIYF
TRBV6-5	TRBJ2-7	NA	NA	TGTGCCAGCAGAAGTCCGGGACGGGACTTCTACGAGCAGTACTTC	CASRSPGRDFYEQYF
TRBV2	TRBJ1-2	NA	NA	TGTGCCAGCAATCAAGGGGACTACTATGGCTACACCTTC	CASNQGDYYGYTF
TRBV4-3	TRBJ2-2	few	TRBD1	TGCGCCAGCAGCCAGTGGACAGGGAACGGGGAGCTGTTTTTT	CASSQWTGNGELFF
TRBV6-1	TRBJ2-1	NA	NA	TGTGCCAGCAGTGAAAACTTGGGACTGGGATCCAATGAGCAGTTCTTC	CASSENLGLGSNEQFF
TRBV15	TRBJ2-1	NA	NA	TGTGCCACCAGTAGTAGGGTACATGAGCAGTTCTTC	CATSSRVHEQFF
TRBV7-3	TRBJ2-1	NA	TRBD1	TGTGCCAGCAGCTGGGGACAGGGGGTGCTGAACAATGAGCAGTTCTTC	CASSWGQGVLNNEQFF
TRBV10-3	TRBJ2-2	few	NA	TGTGCCATCAGTGAGCCTGACTACGGCTATAGGGCCGGGGAGCTGTTTTTT	CAISEPDYGYRAGELFF